This section outlines one T cell receptor beta chain sequence together with its context. This entry comes from a study of T cells expressing NK-cell markers. What made the TCR beta cDNA was 5'RACE template switching with UMIs. TCRdb reprocessed the 5' RACE reads and stores each CDR3 protein as one record, lacking DNA. The sample's table shows roughly 120,000 distinct CDR3 sequences. CDR1 LNHNV and CDR2 YYDKDF come from the germline V gene (reference sequence). This CDR3 has 15 amino acids. The receptor's source is a woman between 18 and 69 years old in good health. Sequencing was performed on blood T cells: a sorted CD56 or NKG2C T cell subset, CD4+ or CD8+ T cells, or bulk PBMC T cells (not recorded which). This chain connects TRBV15 to TRBJ2-3; TCRdb returns TRBD2, unconfirmable since there is no DNA. The CDR3 sequence is CATSPGTSGTDTQYF.